This T cell receptor (beta chain) was sequenced for a study of OX40 agonist ivuxolimab in advanced cancers. Using immunoSEQ multiplex PCR, the repertoire was profiled, and TCRdb retains in-frame clones only, with some absent. The data show around 31,000 clones, about four fifths seen once. Regarding this clone: Its antigen is undetermined.

Findings and limits, study-wide: At 0.1 to 3.0 mg/kg and by week 6, clonal expansion occurred in CD4+ and CD8+ blood T cells.

V lost 5 bases and J 6 bases, leaving 12 bases between the germline ends. This CDR3 comprises 13 residues. The germline V gene has CDR1 SGHNT and CDR2 YENEEA. The TCR originated in an adult with an advanced solid tumor such as melanoma, head and neck, liver or kidney cancer. V and J are TRBV11-3 and TRBJ2-3; D remains ambiguous. The sample in question was CD4+ or CD8+ T cells sorted from blood, obtained in a trial of the OX40 agonist ivuxolimab. In DNA form, the CDR3 reads TGTGCCAGCAGCGTAAGCTTCCGGGATACGCAGTATTTT. Translated: CASSVSFRDTQYF.